The 30 T cell receptor beta chains in this list originate from one sample, sequenced in a study of T cell responses to AZD1222 COVID-19 vaccine listed by TCRdb under 2021. The intended sense of this specimen's time point label: baseline before first vaccination. Libraries were made using the immunoSEQ multiplex PCR assay. TCRdb's version of the immuneACCESS table is confined to in-frame rearrangements and falls short of the full clone set. An unresolved V gene accounts for under half of the shortfall where checked; the remainder is of unknown origin. The sample table lists about 140,000 clones, roughly 90% of them with a count of one. Of the sample, around 3% falls within the top ten clones. This sample comprised peripheral blood, obtained on day 0 of AZD1222 vaccination. The origin of the receptors is an adult in good health.

V gene TRBV24-1 combines with J gene TRBJ2-3; D is unresolved. The CDR3 extends over 13 amino acids. The germline V gene has CDR1 KGHDR and CDR2 SFDVKD. Deletions cut 12 bases from V and 0 bases from J, with 12 bases between. DNA for the CDR3: TGTGCCGCTTCGGGTGGTAGCACAGATACGCAGTATTTT. It translates to CAASGGSTDTQYF.

In regard to this clone: The DNA is omitted, as the CDR3 cannot be located on it reliably, and the CDR3 follows TCRdb's listing. The gene calls are TRBV27 and TRBJ2-1; the DNA was not compared with TRBD1, the D call given in the table. Counting both end residues, the CDR3 totals 16 amino acids. Germline V gene data show CDR1 as MNHEY and CDR2 as SMNVEV (reference sequence). This CDR3 is CASSSSGTGGYNEQFF.

V usage is TRBV5-4 and J usage is TRBJ1-4, with D uncertain. The CDR3 contains 14 residues. The germline gives CDR1 SGHNT, CDR2 YYREEE (reference sequence). V lost 4 bases to trimming and J lost 4 bases, with 11 bases between them. CDR3 bases: TGTGCCAGCAGCCTTCGACCGGTTAATGAAAAACTGTTTTTT. Its translation: CASSLRPVNEKLFF.

This clone has more than one count but fewer than ten. V usage is TRBV30 and J usage is TRBJ2-7, with 9 nucleotides matching TRBD2. The V and J ends lost 2 bases and 2 bases, in that order; junction bases with no gene match: 10. CDR3 length: 16 residues. The germline V gene encodes CDR1 GTSNPN and CDR2 SVGIG (reference sequence). The CDR3 region is CAWSPRAASGTYEQYF. The CDR3 DNA sequence: TGTGCCTGGAGTCCCCGAGCGGCTAGCGGGACCTACGAGCAGTACTTC.

V usage is TRBV7-2 and J usage is TRBJ1-2, with D perhaps TRBD1 (6 bases). This CDR3 region has 13 residues. The V and J ends lost 2 bases and 3 bases respectively, with 7 bases between them. CDR1 and CDR2 (germline): SGHTA, FQGNSA. CDR3 sequence: CASSLQGYYGYTF. CDR3 bases: TGTGCCAGCAGCTTACAGGGGTACTATGGCTACACCTTC.

The rearrangement uses TRBV5-1 and TRBJ2-5, with D perhaps TRBD2 (6 bases). Trimming pared 0 bases from V and 4 bases from J, leaving 10 bases between. The CDR3 length is 14 residues. Germline lookup yields CDR1 SGHRS and CDR2 YFSETQ. The DNA of the CDR3 is TGCGCCAGCAGCTTGGACGGGAGAGGAGAGACCCAGTACTTC. It codes for CASSLDGRGETQYF. Combining the CDR3 with reference TRBV5-1 and TRBJ2-5 gives the whole variable domain KAGVTQTPRYLIKTRGQQVTLSCSPISGHRSVSWYQQTPGQGLQFLFEYFSETQRNKGNFPGRFSGRQFSNSRSEMNVSTLELGDSALYLCASSLDGRGETQYFGPGTRLLVL.

The chain links TRBV30 to TRBJ2-5; 9 bases are a match to TRBD2. The CDR3 contains 15 residues. Unmatched junction bases numbered 11, after V lost 4 bases and J lost 5 bases. Per the germline V gene, CDR1 is GTSNPN and CDR2 is SVGIG (reference sequence). In DNA form, the CDR3 reads TGTGCCTGGAACTCAGCGGGAGGAGCCTTCGAGACCCAGTACTTC. The encoded protein is CAWNSAGGAFETQYF.

J is TRBJ2-1 and V is TRBV9, with 10 positions matching TRBD2. Germline V gene lookup returns CDR1 SGDLS and CDR2 YYNGEE. CDR3 size: 15 residues. Germline trimming cut 3 bases from V and 8 bases from J; bases unmatched to any gene: 8. CDR3 nucleotide sequence: TGTGCCAGCAGCGAGGGACTAGCGCTTGGGGATGAGCAGTTCTTC. It yields the protein CASSEGLALGDEQFF.

The V call is TRBV10-3, the J call TRBJ2-1; 8 nucleotides align to TRBD1. The V segment lost 2 bases and the J segment 2 bases; nucleotides outside the gene matches: 2. This CDR3 spans 15 amino acids. From germline, CDR1 is ENHRY and CDR2 SYGVKD. The CDR3 bases are TGTGCCATCAGTGAGGGACAGGGCCCCTACAATGAGCAGTTCTTC. This gives the protein CAISEGQGPYNEQFF.

This clone was seen once. As DNA, the CDR3 is TGTGCCAGCTCACCGTACGGGGAAGGTATTAAAAACATTCAGTACTTC. Protein product: CASSPYGEGIKNIQYF. V usage is TRBV18 and J usage is TRBJ2-4, with a possible D match to TRBD2 (5 bases). The CDR3 has 16 residues. Per the germline V gene, CDR1 is KGHSH and CDR2 is LQKENI. The V gene lost 3 bases and the J gene lost 4 bases, with 16 bases spanning the gap.

CDR3 residues: CASSFGSAASYEQYF. DNA of the CDR3: TGTGCCAGCAGCTTTGGCTCCGCCGCTTCCTACGAGCAGTACTTC. J is TRBJ2-7 and V is TRBV7-9; unclear D gene. The CDR3 spans 15 residues. The ends were cut back, 3 bases at V and 1 base at J, with 13 bases in the middle. Germline-derived CDR1 and CDR2 are SEHNR and FQNEAQ (reference sequence).

CDR3 sequence reads: CAWIPGRRNTEAFF. DNA of the CDR3: TGTGCCTGGATCCCGGGACGGAGGAACACTGAAGCTTTCTTT. The chain is built from TRBV30 and TRBJ1-1; tentative D call: TRBD1 (5 bases). The CDR3 extends over 14 amino acids. Trimming pared 4 bases from V and 1 base from J, leaving 13 bases between. Germline V gene sequence: CDR1 GTSNPN, CDR2 SVGIG (reference sequence).

The gene calls are TRBV6-2 or TRBV6-3 and TRBJ1-5; no definite D call. The V end was cut by 6 bases, the J end by 4 bases, with 7 bases between. CDR3 length: 12 amino acids. In germline, CDR1 is MNHEY, CDR2 SVGEGT. The CDR3 spells CASSRGNQPQHF. DNA for the CDR3: TGTGCCAGCAGCCGAGGAAATCAGCCCCAGCATTTT.

This rearrangement joins TRBV28 to TRBJ1-2, with TRBD1 as a possible D gene (6 bases). V was clipped by 5 bases and J by 2 bases, with 15 bases between them. The V gene's germline CDR1 is MDHEN and CDR2 SYDVKM. The CDR3 covers 15 residues. CDR3 sequence reads: CASSPGEGRNYGYTF. DNA of the CDR3: TGTGCCAGCAGTCCAGGGGAAGGTAGGAACTATGGCTACACCTTC.

The rearrangement joins TRBV6-2 or TRBV6-3 to TRBJ2-1; TRBD1 matches 10 bases. Germline V gene data show CDR1 as MNHEY and CDR2 as SVGEGT. V lost 2 bases to trimming and J lost 4 bases; unmatched junction nucleotides: 11. The CDR3 loop spans 18 amino acids. The CDR3 reads CASSYPTQDRGNYNEQFF. The DNA of the CDR3 is TGTGCCAGCAGTTACCCCACCCAGGACAGGGGGAATTACAATGAGCAGTTCTTC.

This rearrangement joins TRBV10-3 to TRBJ2-7; 9 nucleotides align to TRBD1. Germline assignment: CDR1 ENHRY and CDR2 SYGVKD. V lost 2 bases, J lost 4 bases, and 0 bases stayed unmatched. The CDR3 totals 13 residues. In DNA form, the CDR3 reads TGTGCCATCAGTGAGGGGACAGGGTACGAGCAGTACTTC. Translated: CAISEGTGYEQYF.

The chain employs TRBV28 and TRBJ1-5, with D uncertain. The germline V and J ends were trimmed by 9 bases and 5 bases, with 23 bases remaining between them. The V gene's germline CDR1 is MDHEN and CDR2 SYDVKM. This CDR3 is built from 16 residues. CDR3 coding DNA: TGTGCCAGTCGAGGTGACGAGGTTTCGGTTTATCAGCCCCAGCATTTT. Amino acids: CASRGDEVSVYQPQHF.

The chain joins TRBV19 to TRBJ1-2; 9 bases match TRBD1. Germline-derived CDR1 and CDR2 are LNHDA and SQIVND (reference sequence). J was trimmed by 8 bases and V by 5 bases; bases with no gene match: 3. The CDR3 totals 12 residues. CDR3 sequence: CASSPGTGGYTF. The CDR3 coding sequence is TGTGCCAGTAGTCCCGGGACAGGGGGCTACACCTTC.

This clone was seen a handful of times. V is TRBV4-3 and J is TRBJ1-6, with a tentative D call TRBD1 (5 bases). This CDR3 has 17 amino acids. V was clipped by 0 bases and J by 6 bases, with 15 bases between them. Germline assignment: CDR1 LGHNA and CDR2 YSLEER. CDR3 nucleotides: TGCGCCAGCAGCCAAGATAGGGCAGGGACGGGTAATTCACCCCTCCACTTT. Translating it yields CASSQDRAGTGNSPLHF.

The chain recombines TRBV11-2 with TRBJ1-3; D not resolved. The CDR3 extends over 16 amino acids. Trimming shortened V by 1 base and J by 3 bases, and 13 bases separated the two germline ends. From germline, CDR1 is SGHAT and CDR2 FQNNGV. CDR3 nucleotide sequence: TGTGCCAGCAGCTTAGTAACGGGTCTAATTGGAAACACCATATATTTT. Its translation: CASSLVTGLIGNTIYF.

The chain joins TRBV7-2 to TRBJ2-5; tentatively, D is TRBD2 (6 bases). In germline, CDR1 is SGHTA, CDR2 FQGNSA. The CDR3 has 15 residues. The germline V and J ends were trimmed by 0 bases and 5 bases, with 13 bases remaining between them. The CDR3 reads CASSLAIGGVETQYF. The CDR3 region has the DNA TGTGCCAGCAGCTTAGCGATAGGAGGGGTGGAGACCCAGTACTTC.

The chain is built from TRBV6-1 and TRBJ1-3, with D perhaps matching TRBD1 (5 bases). This CDR3 region has 16 residues. Germline values: CDR1 MNHNS, CDR2 SASEGT. With 1 base removed from V and 1 base from J, the gap between germline ends came to 11 bases. The CDR3 DNA follows: TGTGCCAGCAGTGAAGGACCGGGACCTTCTGGAAACACCATATATTTT. Its translation is CASSEGPGPSGNTIYF.

J is TRBJ2-5 and V is TRBV3-1 (or the pseudogene TRBV3-2); maybe TRBD2 (5 bases). The CDR3 is 16 amino acids. Germline V gene lookup returns CDR1 LGHDT and CDR2 YNNKEL (reference sequence). V lost 4 bases, J lost 4 bases, and 19 bases lay in between. The CDR3 region has the DNA TGTGCCAGCAGCCCCAGCGGAGCCGGACTCCGAGAGACCCAGTACTTC. Translated, it gives CASSPSGAGLRETQYF.

The chain has TRBV6-5 and TRBJ2-7, with a possible D match to TRBD2 (6 bases). V lost 11 bases to trimming and J lost 0 bases, with 17 bases between them. The CDR3 is 14 residues long. Germline values: CDR1 MNHEY, CDR2 SVGAGI. This chain's CDR3 is CASGRSGSSYEQYF. CDR3 nucleotides: TGTGCCTCGGGTCGTAGCGGTAGCTCCTACGAGCAGTACTTC.

The chain uses TRBV28 and TRBJ1-1, with D unresolved. Trimming shortened V by 7 bases and J by 1 base, and 4 bases separated the two germline ends. Germline V gene data show CDR1 as MDHEN and CDR2 as SYDVKM. There are 11 residues in the CDR3. CDR3 nucleotide sequence: TGTGCCAGCACCTGGAACACTGAAGCTTTCTTT. This sequence encodes CASTWNTEAFF. Using reference TRBV28 and TRBJ1-1 for the parts outside the CDR3, the full variable domain is DVKVTQSSRYLVKRTGEKVFLECVQDMDHENMFWYRQDPGLGLRLIYFSYDVKMKEKGDIPEGYSVSREKKERFSLILESASTNQTSMYLCASTWNTEAFFGQGTRLTVV.

This chain links TRBV6-5 with TRBJ2-7; the D is unclear. Between the trimmed V and J ends, which lost 3 bases and 6 bases, there was a span of 15 bases. CDR1 and CDR2 (germline): MNHEY, SVGAGI. The CDR3 runs 14 residues. CDR3 nucleotide sequence: TGTGCCAGCAGTTATTCCAGGACCCGTCTCGAGCAGTACTTC. It encodes CASSYSRTRLEQYF.

Details on this clone: This sample also contains other DNA sequences that code for the same CDR3. The V call is TRBV15, the J call TRBJ1-1, with 9 bases lining up with TRBD1. V gave up 3 bases and J gave up 5 bases; unmatched junction bases: 1. Germline CDR1 reads LNHNV; CDR2 reads YYDKDF (reference sequence). CDR3 size: 13 residues. The CDR3 nucleotides are TGTGCCACCAGCAGGGACAGGGGAACTGAAGCTTTCTTT. Encoded protein: CATSRDRGTEAFF.

In its sample, this clone was seen once. This chain links TRBV28 with TRBJ1-5; TRBD1 aligns across 9 bases. This CDR3 is built from 17 residues. Germline V gene data show CDR1 as MDHEN and CDR2 as SYDVKM. V dropped 6 bases and J dropped 2; count of bases not matched to a gene: 11. CDR3 sequence: CASSLGQGVSGNQPQHF. CDR3 bases: TGTGCCAGCAGCCTGGGACAGGGTGTGTCCGGCAATCAGCCCCAGCATTTT.

In nucleotides, the CDR3 is TGTGCCACCAGCAGAGATCGAAGCAGTAACTATGGCTACACCTTC. Translation gives CATSRDRSSNYGYTF. The chain links TRBV15 to TRBJ1-2, with D hard to call. Trimming took off 0 bases at V and 1 base at J, with 9 bases between the two ends. Germline CDR1 reads LNHNV; CDR2 reads YYDKDF (reference sequence). This CDR3 is 15 amino acids long.

The V call is TRBV6-5, the J call TRBJ1-5; TRBD1 aligns across 7 bases. The CDR3 is 15 amino acids. Germline values: CDR1 MNHEY, CDR2 SVGAGI. V shed 7 bases, J shed 2 bases, and the junction held 8 bases outside the gene matches. The CDR3 reads CASTKGQWGNQPQHF. The CDR3 coding sequence is TGTGCCAGCACCAAGGGACAGTGGGGCAATCAGCCCCAGCATTTT.